Presented here are 18 T cell receptor beta chains from one specimen sequenced in a study of cytomegalovirus exposure and HLA in healthy donors. The primer mix had 60 Vbeta and 13 Jbeta primers. Clones were sequenced by immunoSEQ multiplex PCR, and TCRdb holds only the in-frame ones, with some missing. The sample lists about 180,000 clones; 70% to 80% were seen once. The sequenced material came from PBMCs. Receptors originate from a woman aged 55 to 70 in good health and CMV-seropositive.

This chain joins TRBV30 and TRBJ2-1; the D gene is possibly TRBD2 (5 bases). The CDR3 length is 13 residues. The V gene's germline CDR1 is GTSNPN and CDR2 SVGIG (reference sequence). Trimming cost V 2 bases and J 2 bases, with 7 bases left between them. The CDR3 DNA sequence: TGTGCCTGGAGTAGCGGTCCCTACAATGAGCAGTTCTTC. This encodes CAWSSGPYNEQFF.

The chain links TRBV30 to TRBJ1-6, with 7 bases aligning to TRBD1. CDR1 and CDR2 (germline): GTSNPN, SVGIG (reference sequence). This CDR3 region has 15 residues. Trimming at V came to 0 bases and at J to 7 bases, leaving 6 bases not matched to a gene. The CDR3 spells CAWSVEARGNSPLHF. Here the CDR3 DNA reads TGTGCCTGGAGTGTAGAGGCCAGGGGGAATTCACCCCTCCACTTT.

The V call is TRBV28, the J call TRBJ1-5, with 8 bases identical to TRBD1. Germline assignment: CDR1 MDHEN and CDR2 SYDVKM. This CDR3 contains 15 residues. V trimming: 4 bases; J trimming: 0 bases; junction bases outside the gene matches: 2. As DNA, the CDR3 is TGTGCCAGCAGTTGGACAGGGAGTAGCAATCAGCCCCAGCATTTT. This gives the protein CASSWTGSSNQPQHF.

This chain joins TRBV29-1 and TRBJ2-3; TRBD2 matches 8 bases. Germline CDR1 SQVTM, CDR2 ANQGSEA. The CDR3 sequence is 15 residues long. V was pared by 4 bases and J by 2 bases, with 8 bases of the junction left unmatched. The DNA for the CDR3 is TGCAGCGTTGCCAGTCTAGCGGGTAACACAGATACGCAGTATTTT. The encoded protein is CSVASLAGNTDTQYF.

The chain is built from TRBV6-5 and TRBJ2-5, with D perhaps matching TRBD1 (5 bases). The germline V and J ends were trimmed by 11 bases and 1 base, with 17 bases remaining between them. Germline V gene sequence: CDR1 MNHEY, CDR2 SVGAGI. The CDR3 runs to 14 residues. The CDR3 region is CASQLQQAQETQYF. In nucleotides, the CDR3 is TGTGCCTCCCAGTTACAACAGGCCCAAGAGACCCAGTACTTC.

The chain joins TRBV18 to TRBJ2-2; D gene unclear. Germline CDR1 is KGHSH and CDR2 is LQKENI. Trimming took 6 bases from V and 4 from J, leaving 12 bases between them. The CDR3 is 14 amino acids. This chain's CDR3 is CASSAPGATGELFF. CDR3 in DNA: TGTGCCAGCTCCGCCCCGGGTGCCACCGGGGAGCTGTTTTTT.

The V call is TRBV28, the J call TRBJ1-6; 8 bases match TRBD1. The CDR3 runs to 14 residues. The V segment lost 7 bases and the J segment 5 bases; nucleotides outside the gene matches: 4. From germline, CDR1 is MDHEN and CDR2 SYDVKM. The CDR3 region has the DNA TGTGCCAGCACGACGGGACAGGATAATTCACCCCTCCACTTT. Its translation is CASTTGQDNSPLHF.

This chain joins TRBV4-2 and TRBJ2-5, with TRBD2 matching 10 bases. V lost 2 bases and J lost 3; bases outside the gene matches: 9. Germline-derived CDR1 and CDR2 are LGHNA and YNFKEQ. The CDR3 has 17 amino acids. The CDR3 reads CASSQREAGGPEETQYF. The CDR3 nucleotides are TGTGCCAGCAGCCAACGAGAAGCGGGAGGGCCGGAAGAGACCCAGTACTTC.

The chain is built from TRBV4-3 and TRBJ1-1, with D perhaps matching TRBD1 (5 bases). V lost 0 bases and J 5 bases, leaving 13 bases between the germline ends. CDR1 LGHNA and CDR2 YSLEER come from the germline V gene. The CDR3 has 15 residues. As DNA, the CDR3 is TGCGCCAGCAGCCAAGAAGGGGCAGGGTGGACTGAAGCTTTCTTT. The encoded protein is CASSQEGAGWTEAFF.

The chain combines TRBV30 with TRBJ2-3, with D possibly TRBD1 on 5 matching bases. CDR3 length: 14 amino acids. From germline, CDR1 is GTSNPN and CDR2 SVGIG (reference sequence). Trimming removed 3 bases at V and 7 bases at J, with 17 bases between. DNA for the CDR3: TGTGCCTGGAGAATGGGGCTTTCACAGAATACGCAGTATTTT. This codes for CAWRMGLSQNTQYF.

The table lists this clone with a count of one. This chain joins TRBV28 and TRBJ2-7, with 8 bases matching TRBD1. In germline, CDR1 is MDHEN, CDR2 SYDVKM. V was clipped by 8 bases and J by 4 bases; unmatched bases: 10. The CDR3 is 14 amino acids. CDR3 residues: CASVGQAFSYEQYF. DNA of the CDR3: TGTGCCAGCGTGGGACAGGCCTTTTCTTACGAGCAGTACTTC.

The rearrangement joins TRBV28 to TRBJ1-3; D not resolved. The CDR3 totals 11 residues. In germline, CDR1 is MDHEN, CDR2 SYDVKM. With 5 bases removed from V and 6 bases from J, the gap between germline ends came to 5 bases. The CDR3: CASSLVNTIYF. The CDR3 DNA reads as TGTGCCAGCAGTCTAGTAAACACCATATATTTT.

J is TRBJ2-3 and V is TRBV27, with D perhaps matching TRBD1 (5 bases). V gave up 5 bases and J gave up 6 bases, with 12 bases separating them. Germline V CDR1 and CDR2: MNHEY, SMNVEV (reference sequence). This CDR3 region has 13 residues. Here the CDR3 reads CASSHRGPDTQYF. CDR3 DNA sequence: TGTGCCAGCAGTCATAGGGGCCCCGATACGCAGTATTTT.

The chain carries TRBV9 and TRBJ1-2; D not resolved. The CDR3 runs to 16 residues. The V gene's germline CDR1 is SGDLS and CDR2 YYNGEE. Deletions cut 0 bases from V and 1 base from J, with 13 bases between. The CDR3 DNA reads TGTGCCAGCAGCGTAGGAGTGAGCGGACTTAACTATGGCTACACCTTC. Translation gives CASSVGVSGLNYGYTF.

In the case of this clone: Distinct nucleotide sequences in the sample also encode this CDR3. V is TRBV25-1 and J is TRBJ1-1; D is ambiguous. V lost 3 bases and J lost 0, with 11 bases in between. This CDR3 is built from 15 residues. The germline V gene encodes CDR1 MGHDK and CDR2 SYGVNS. CDR3 coding DNA: TGTGCCAGCAGTGAGGTGGGGAGGGTGAACACTGAAGCTTTCTTT. Translating gives CASSEVGRVNTEAFF.

This clone was seen more than once but under ten times. The chain has TRBV7-2 and TRBJ2-4; weak D call: TRBD1 (5 bases). Germline V gives CDR1 SGHTA, CDR2 FQGNSA. V was clipped by 2 bases and J by 7 bases, with 9 bases between them. CDR3 size: 13 residues. CDR3 in DNA: TGTGCCAGCAGCTTATCCGCAGGGAACATTCAGTACTTC. This sequence encodes CASSLSAGNIQYF.

This clone was picked up a small number of times. The V and J genes are TRBV19 and TRBJ2-7; 12 bases are a match to TRBD1. V shed 11 bases, J shed 4 bases, and the junction held 3 bases outside the gene matches. The germline CDR1 and CDR2 sequences are LNHDA and SQIVND (reference sequence). The CDR3 extends over 12 amino acids. The CDR3 loop is CASGQGAYEQYF. CDR3 nucleotide sequence: TGTGCCTCGGGACAGGGGGCTTACGAGCAGTACTTC.

The chain couples TRBV5-8 to TRBJ1-1; D not resolved. Germline V gene sequence: CDR1 SGHTS, CDR2 YDEGEE. There are 13 residues in the CDR3. The V end lost 0 bases, the J end lost 6 bases, and 9 bases lay between the germline ends. The CDR3 protein is CASSLGGLPEAFF. As DNA, the CDR3 is TGTGCCAGCAGCTTGGGTGGACTGCCTGAAGCTTTCTTT.